This T cell receptor (beta chain) came from a study of PD-L1 blockade in urothelial cancer. TCRdb keeps only in-frame clones here, not all; method: immunoSEQ multiplex PCR. The sample carries tens of thousands of clones, about 89% recorded once. Time point denoted: peripheral blood 6 weeks after treatment start. The specimen was PBMCs, collected around atezolizumab (anti-PD-L1) treatment. This clonotype was obtained from a man between 65 and 85 years old with urothelial cancer.

CDR3: CASRNGLAPQDIIQYF. DNA of the CDR3: TGCGCCAGCAGAAATGGACTAGCGCCCCAAGATATCATTCAGTACTTC. This chain links TRBV10-2 with TRBJ2-4, with 9 bases aligning to TRBD2. The V gene end was trimmed by 6 bases and the J gene end by 9 bases; junction bases not matched to a gene: 15. CDR1 is WSHSY and CDR2 is SAAADI in the germline V gene. The CDR3 is made up of 16 amino acids.